This is a list of T cell receptor beta chains from one sample in a study of blood T cell repertoires in COVID-19. Sequenced by immunoSEQ multiplex PCR; TCRdb stores in-frame clones only, minus some. The sample records about 300,000 clones, almost 90% being singletons. Sequenced input: PBMCs or T cells enriched from blood (not recorded which). Receptors were obtained from a woman between 18 and 30 years old with acute COVID-19. Each CDR3 is given with its conserved first and last residue. A D gene is named only where the DNA matches it firmly. Part of the rows lack a size; the others show once, few, many or a class for expanded clones.

J gene	CDR3 length	clone size	V gene	D gene	CDR3 protein	CDR3 DNA
TRBJ2-2	16	-	TRBV6-4	TRBD2	CASSQTSGTGAGELFF	TGTGCCAGCAGCCAGACTAGCGGGACCGGGGCCGGGGAGCTGTTTTTT
TRBJ1-6	15	-	TRBV27	-	CASSLTGIGNSPLHF	TGTGCCAGCAGTTTAACAGGGATCGGTAATTCACCCCTCCACTTT
TRBJ2-3	12	-	TRBV28	-	CASSFGADTQYF	TGTGCCAGCAGTTTCGGAGCAGATACGCAGTATTTT
TRBJ1-2	13	-	TRBV28	TRBD1	CASSLGQNYGYTF	TGTGCCAGCAGCCTGGGACAGAACTATGGCTACACCTTC
TRBJ2-1	17	-	TRBV6-2/TRBV6-3	TRBD2	CASSPTLAGGSRDEQFF	TGTGCCAGCAGCCCGACCTTAGCGGGAGGGTCCCGGGATGAGCAGTTCTTC
TRBJ2-3	15	-	TRBV28	TRBD1	CASSFLTGGLDTQYF	TGTGCCAGCAGTTTCTTGACAGGGGGCCTGGATACGCAGTATTTT
TRBJ1-5	14	-	TRBV5-1	-	CASSLDSPNQPQHF	TGCGCCAGCAGCTTAGACAGTCCCAATCAGCCCCAGCATTTT
TRBJ2-3	14	-	TRBV27	-	CASSRRGGADTQYF	TGTGCCAGCAGTCGCAGGGGTGGCGCAGATACGCAGTATTTT
TRBJ2-5	16	-	TRBV11-2	TRBD1	CASSPRKGALQETQYF	TGTGCCAGCAGCCCCAGGAAGGGGGCGCTCCAAGAGACCCAGTACTTC
TRBJ2-5	14	-	TRBV5-1	-	CASSPDYDGGTQYF	TGCGCCAGCAGCCCTGACTACGACGGGGGGACCCAGTACTTC
TRBJ1-2	12	-	TRBV28	TRBD1	CASSLDRGGYTF	TGTGCCAGCAGTCTCGACAGGGGCGGCTACACCTTC
TRBJ2-7	14	-	TRBV14	TRBD1	CASTRDSLSYEQYF	TGTGCCAGCACCCGGGACAGCCTCTCCTACGAGCAGTACTTC
TRBJ2-1	15	-	TRBV6-5	TRBD1	CASSHTGGFSNEQFF	TGTGCCAGCAGCCATACAGGGGGGTTTTCGAATGAGCAGTTCTTC
TRBJ1-6	13	-	TRBV10-2	-	CASVSLLGSPLHF	TGCGCCAGCGTTAGCCTCTTAGGATCACCCCTCCACTTT
TRBJ2-3	16	-	TRBV7-3	-	CASSLDGGASTDTQYF	TGTGCCAGCAGCTTAGATGGCGGAGCTAGCACAGATACGCAGTATTTT
TRBJ2-1	14	-	TRBV5-6	-	CASQNWVGSHEQFF	TGTGCCAGCCAAAACTGGGTCGGGAGCCATGAGCAGTTCTTC
TRBJ2-5	15	-	TRBV7-2	TRBD2	CASSPGLADQETQYF	TGTGCCAGCAGCCCCGGACTAGCGGACCAAGAGACCCAGTACTTC
TRBJ1-2	14	few	TRBV5-6	TRBD1	CASSPTGGATGYTF	TGTGCCAGCAGCCCGACAGGGGGCGCAACCGGCTACACCTTC
TRBJ1-1	18	-	TRBV5-4	TRBD1	CASSPFWTGGDGGTEAFF	TGTGCCAGCAGCCCCTTTTGGACAGGGGGCGATGGCGGCACTGAAGCTTTCTTT
TRBJ1-5	15	once	TRBV3-1/TRBV3-2	-	CASSQVMGPDQPQHF	TGTGCCAGCAGCCAAGTTATGGGGCCGGATCAGCCCCAGCATTTT
TRBJ1-5	12	-	TRBV9	TRBD1	CASSGQGGPQHF	TGTGCCAGCAGCGGACAGGGGGGTCCCCAGCATTTT
TRBJ1-2	19	-	TRBV28	-	CASSQIFNPGSLSNYGYTF	TGTGCCAGCAGCCAAATTTTCAACCCCGGGTCCCTTTCCAACTATGGCTACACCTTC
TRBJ2-2	14	-	TRBV6-5	TRBD1	CASSGQGYTGELFF	TGTGCCAGCAGCGGACAGGGATACACCGGGGAGCTGTTTTTT
TRBJ2-5	14	-	TRBV18	TRBD2	CASSPRGGQETQYF	TGTGCCAGCTCACCACGGGGGGGCCAAGAGACCCAGTACTTC
TRBJ1-1	18	-	TRBV27	-	CASSFRGYGGDVNTEAFF	TGTGCCAGCAGTTTTCGGGGTTATGGAGGGGATGTGAACACTGAAGCTTTCTTT
TRBJ1-1	14	-	TRBV5-1	-	CASRPGGGNTEAFF	TGCGCCAGCAGGCCTGGCGGGGGGAACACTGAAGCTTTCTTT
TRBJ1-6	11	-	TRBV28	-	CASSPREILHF	TGTGCCAGCAGTCCCCGGGAAATCCTCCACTTT
TRBJ2-1	13	once	TRBV29-1	TRBD1	CSVLRQGSHEQFF	TGCAGCGTTCTGAGACAGGGCAGCCATGAGCAGTTCTTC
TRBJ1-5	15	once	TRBV6-5	TRBD1	CASSYSGTGDRPQHF	TGTGCCAGCAGTTACTCCGGGACAGGGGACCGGCCCCAGCATTTT
TRBJ2-3	16	-	TRBV6-4	TRBD2	CASSDGSGRASDTQYF	TGTGCCAGCAGTGACGGTAGCGGGAGGGCATCAGATACGCAGTATTTT
TRBJ2-1	17	-	TRBV7-9	TRBD2	CASSLGGSGRVNNEQFF	TGTGCCAGCAGCTTGGGGGGTAGCGGGAGGGTGAACAATGAGCAGTTCTTC
TRBJ1-3	14	-	TRBV5-1	-	CASSLTVGGNTIYF	TGCGCCAGCAGCCTGACAGTGGGAGGAAACACCATATATTTT
TRBJ1-5	13	-	TRBV27	-	CASSLSLFQPQHF	TGTGCCAGCAGTTTATCCCTTTTTCAGCCCCAGCATTTT
TRBJ2-7	14	-	TRBV3-1/TRBV3-2	TRBD2	CASSRGLAGDEQYF	TGTGCCAGCAGCCGAGGACTAGCGGGCGACGAGCAGTACTTC
TRBJ1-2	18	-	TRBV7-2	-	CASSLAAIWTAGNYGYTF	TGTGCCAGCAGCTTAGCGGCCATATGGACCGCGGGCAACTATGGCTACACCTTC
TRBJ2-1	13	-	TRBV3-1/TRBV3-2	-	CASSQEVSARVVF	TGTGCCAGCAGCCAAGAGGTCTCGGCTAGAGTCGTCTTC
TRBJ1-6	17	-	TRBV7-9	-	CASSSPRASGGNSPLHF	TGTGCCAGCAGCTCTCCTCGGGCCTCGGGAGGGAATTCACCCCTCCACTTT
TRBJ1-1	15	once	TRBV13	TRBD1	CASSTTGGANTEAFF	TGTGCCAGCAGTACGACAGGGGGCGCGAACACTGAAGCTTTCTTT
TRBJ2-2	14	-	TRBV5-6	-	CASSRGANTGELFF	TGTGCCAGCAGTCGAGGTGCGAACACCGGGGAGCTGTTTTTT
TRBJ2-3	17	-	TRBV19	TRBD2	CASSLTGTSGKADTQYF	TGTGCCAGTAGTCTCACAGGGACTAGCGGGAAGGCAGATACGCAGTATTTT